The present entry profiles one TCR beta chain with its context. Its target is unknown. RNA extraction and reverse transcription yielded cDNA as sequencing template. Repertoires were generated with immunoSEQ multiplex PCR, while TCRdb's copy carries only in-frame clones and drops some. The sample consists of 170,000 or so clones, roughly 60% of them appearing once. This record belongs to a study of CD8+ T cells in alopecia areata. Study in general: Administration of oral tofacitinib to treated patients was at 5 to 10 mg twice daily.

Broader study findings: Sharing of TCRs across patients appeared less clear than in mice, possibly for HLA-related reasons. Scalp lesions, especially in alopecia totalis/universalis, had higher clonality than normal scalp.

Germline CDR1 SGHDT, CDR2 YYEEEE. With V trimmed by 5 bases and J by 7 bases, 8 bases remained unmatched. The CDR3 contains 14 residues. The sample here was CD4+ T cells sorted from blood, taken at week 0. The origin of this receptor is a human donor with alopecia areata. This rearrangement joins TRBV5-6 to TRBJ1-1; the match to TRBD1 covers 10 bases. CDR3 in DNA: TGTGCCAGCAGAGAGACAGGGGGCGAGAATGAAGCTTTCTTT. It codes for CASRETGGENEAFF.